These T cell receptor beta chains were read from a single sample in a study of T cell responses to AZD1222 COVID-19 vaccine. Method: immunoSEQ multiplex PCR; TCRdb's copy keeps in-frame clones and lacks some. The repertoire has tens of thousands of clones, approximately 88% of them found once; the top ten carry just under 5%. Sequences were derived from peripheral blood, sampled 28 days after the second AZD1222 dose. All receptors derive from an adult who received the AZD1222 COVID-19 vaccine. The CDR3 runs from the conserved cysteine through the conserved F or W. Each record gives: clone size, V gene, J gene, D gene, CDR3 DNA, CDR3 protein. The D gene is left open where the match is weak. Only part of the rows carry a size: once, few, many, or a class if the clone is expanded.

size: NA
V: TRBV5-1
J: TRBJ1-1
D: NA
DNA: TGCGCCAGCAGCTTGATGGGGACGATGAACACTGAAGCTTTCTTT
CDR3: CASSLMGTMNTEAFF

size: NA
V: TRBV2
J: TRBJ1-2
D: NA
DNA: TGTGCCAGCAGTGAAGTCAGGGAGCATGGCTACACCTTC
CDR3: CASSEVREHGYTF

size: few
V: TRBV5-1
J: TRBJ1-2
D: TRBD1
DNA: TGCGCCAGCAGCACCCGGACAGGGACCTATGGCTACACCTTC
CDR3: CASSTRTGTYGYTF

size: NA
V: TRBV7-2
J: TRBJ2-7
D: NA
DNA: TGTGCCAGCAGCTTAGGCCTATCTAAAACCTACGAGCAGTACTTC
CDR3: CASSLGLSKTYEQYF

size: NA
V: TRBV5-4
J: TRBJ2-1
D: NA
DNA: TGTGCCAGCAGCTTGGTAGGCAGTTACAATGAGCAGTTCTTC
CDR3: CASSLVGSYNEQFF

size: NA
V: TRBV10-2
J: TRBJ2-7
D: NA
DNA: TGCGCCAGCAGTCCTGACAGTGACTCCTACGAGCAGTACTTC
CDR3: CASSPDSDSYEQYF

size: once
V: TRBV12-3/TRBV12-4
J: TRBJ2-2
D: NA
DNA: TGTGCCAGCAGCTCAGCGGTGGGGGAGCTGTTTTTT
CDR3: CASSSAVGELFF

size: few
V: TRBV11-2
J: TRBJ2-7
D: NA
DNA: TGTGCCAGCAGCTTAGAGACGCTGGGGGCCCACGAGCAGTACTTC
CDR3: CASSLETLGAHEQYF

size: NA
V: TRBV5-6
J: TRBJ2-7
D: TRBD1
DNA: TGTGCCAGCAGGCGGACAGGGAGCTCCTACGAGCAGTACTTC
CDR3: CASRRTGSSYEQYF

size: NA
V: TRBV5-1
J: TRBJ1-2
D: TRBD1
DNA: TGCGCCAGCACGACAGGGAACTATGGCTACACCTTC
CDR3: CASTTGNYGYTF

size: NA
V: TRBV6-5
J: TRBJ1-3
D: NA
DNA: TGTGCCAGCAGTTACTCACCCACTGGAAACACCATATATTTT
CDR3: CASSYSPTGNTIYF

size: NA
V: TRBV11-2
J: TRBJ1-6
D: NA
DNA: TGTGCCAGCAGCTTAGGCCCGTCCCATAATTCACCCCTCCACTTT
CDR3: CASSLGPSHNSPLHF

size: NA
V: TRBV2
J: TRBJ2-7
D: TRBD1
DNA: TGTGCCAGCAGTAGGGACAGGGGCTTCCACGAGCAGTACTTC
CDR3: CASSRDRGFHEQYF

size: NA
V: TRBV12-5
J: TRBJ2-3
D: TRBD1
DNA: TGTGCTAGTGGTGACGGGACAGGGCTCACAGATACGCAGTATTTT
CDR3: CASGDGTGLTDTQYF

size: NA
V: TRBV5-1
J: TRBJ1-1
D: TRBD1
DNA: TGCGCCAGCAGCTTGGTGCAGGGGGCTGAAGCTTTCTTT
CDR3: CASSLVQGAEAFF